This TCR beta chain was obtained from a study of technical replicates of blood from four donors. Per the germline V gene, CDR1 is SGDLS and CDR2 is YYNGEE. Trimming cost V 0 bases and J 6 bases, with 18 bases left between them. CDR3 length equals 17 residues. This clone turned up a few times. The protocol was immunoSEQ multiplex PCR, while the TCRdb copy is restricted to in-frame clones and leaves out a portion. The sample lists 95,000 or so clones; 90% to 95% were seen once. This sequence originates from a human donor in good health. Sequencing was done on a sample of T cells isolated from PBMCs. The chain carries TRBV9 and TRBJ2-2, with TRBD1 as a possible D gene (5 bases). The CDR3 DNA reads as TGTGCCAGCAGCGTAGAGGTGGGGCGCCTCAACTCCGGGGAGCTGTTTTTT. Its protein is CASSVEVGRLNSGELFF. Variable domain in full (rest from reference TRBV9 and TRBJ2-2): DSGVTQTPKHLITATGQRVTLRCSPRSGDLSVYWYQQSLDQGLQFLIQYYNGEERAKGNILERFSAQQFPDLHSELNLSSLELGDSALYFCASSVEVGRLNSGELFFGEGSRLTVL.